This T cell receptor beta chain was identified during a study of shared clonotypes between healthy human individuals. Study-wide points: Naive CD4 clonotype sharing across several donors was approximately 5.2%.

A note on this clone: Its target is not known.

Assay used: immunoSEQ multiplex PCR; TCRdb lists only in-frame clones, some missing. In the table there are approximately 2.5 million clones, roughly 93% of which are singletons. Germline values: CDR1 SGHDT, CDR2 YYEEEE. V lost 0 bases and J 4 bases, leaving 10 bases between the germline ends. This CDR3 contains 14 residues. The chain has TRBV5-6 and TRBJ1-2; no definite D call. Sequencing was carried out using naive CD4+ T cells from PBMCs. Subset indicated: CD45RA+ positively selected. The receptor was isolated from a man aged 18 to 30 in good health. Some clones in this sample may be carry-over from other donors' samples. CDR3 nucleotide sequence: TGTGCCAGCAGCTTGGCCCCGGCGTCCTATGGCTACACCTTC. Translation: CASSLAPASYGYTF.